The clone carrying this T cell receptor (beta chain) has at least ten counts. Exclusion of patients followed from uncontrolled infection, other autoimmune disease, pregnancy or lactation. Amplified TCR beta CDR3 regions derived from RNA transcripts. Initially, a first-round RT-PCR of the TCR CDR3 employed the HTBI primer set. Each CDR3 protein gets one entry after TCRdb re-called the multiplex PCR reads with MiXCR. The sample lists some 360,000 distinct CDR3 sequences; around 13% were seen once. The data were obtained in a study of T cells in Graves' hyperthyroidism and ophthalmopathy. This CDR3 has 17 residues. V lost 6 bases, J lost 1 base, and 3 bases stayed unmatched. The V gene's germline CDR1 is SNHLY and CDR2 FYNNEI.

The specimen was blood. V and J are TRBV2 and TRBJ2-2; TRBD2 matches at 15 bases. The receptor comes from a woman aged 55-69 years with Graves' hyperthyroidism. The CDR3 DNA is TGTGCCAGCAGCGTGGGACTAGCGGGAGGGAACACCGGGGAGCTGTTTTTT. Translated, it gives CASSVGLAGGNTGELFF.